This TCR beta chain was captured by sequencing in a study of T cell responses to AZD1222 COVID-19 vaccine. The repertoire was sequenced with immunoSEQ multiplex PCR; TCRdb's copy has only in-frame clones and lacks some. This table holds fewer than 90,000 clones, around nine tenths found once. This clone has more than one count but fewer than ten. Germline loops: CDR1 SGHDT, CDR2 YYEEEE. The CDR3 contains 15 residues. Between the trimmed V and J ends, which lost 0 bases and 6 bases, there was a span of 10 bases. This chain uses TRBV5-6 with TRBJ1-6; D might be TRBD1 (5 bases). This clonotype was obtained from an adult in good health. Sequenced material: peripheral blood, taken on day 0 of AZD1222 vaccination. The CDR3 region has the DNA TGTGCCAGCAGCTTGGCGGGGGTTGGTAATTCACCCCTCCACTTT. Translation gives CASSLAGVGNSPLHF. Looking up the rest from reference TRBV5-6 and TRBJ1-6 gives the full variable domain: DAGVTQSPTHLIKTRGQQVTLRCSPKSGHDTVSWYQQALGQGPQFIFQYYEEEERQRGNFPDRFSGHQFPNYSSELNVNALLLGDSALYLCASSLAGVGNSPLHFGNGTRLTVT.